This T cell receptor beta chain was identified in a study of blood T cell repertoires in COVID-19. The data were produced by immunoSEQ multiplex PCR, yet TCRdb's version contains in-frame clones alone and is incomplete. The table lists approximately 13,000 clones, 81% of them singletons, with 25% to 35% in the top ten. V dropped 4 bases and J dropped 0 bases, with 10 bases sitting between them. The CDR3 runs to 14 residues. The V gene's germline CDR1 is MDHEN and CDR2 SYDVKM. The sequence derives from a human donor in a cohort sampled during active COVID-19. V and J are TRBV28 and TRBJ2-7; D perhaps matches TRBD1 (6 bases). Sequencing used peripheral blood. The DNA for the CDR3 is TGTGCCAGCAGTTACGGGACACTCTCCTACGAGCAGTACTTC. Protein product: CASSYGTLSYEQYF.